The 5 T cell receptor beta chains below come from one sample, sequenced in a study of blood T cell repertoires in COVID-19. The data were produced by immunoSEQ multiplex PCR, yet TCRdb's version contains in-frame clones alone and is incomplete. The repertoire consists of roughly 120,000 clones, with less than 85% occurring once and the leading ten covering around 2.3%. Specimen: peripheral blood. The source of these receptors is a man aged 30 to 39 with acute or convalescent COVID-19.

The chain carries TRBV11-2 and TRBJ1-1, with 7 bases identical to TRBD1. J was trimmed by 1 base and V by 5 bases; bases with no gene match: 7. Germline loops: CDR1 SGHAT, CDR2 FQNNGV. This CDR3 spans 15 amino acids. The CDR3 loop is CASSPRQGSNTEAFF. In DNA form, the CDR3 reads TGTGCCAGCAGCCCTCGACAGGGTTCGAACACTGAAGCTTTCTTT.

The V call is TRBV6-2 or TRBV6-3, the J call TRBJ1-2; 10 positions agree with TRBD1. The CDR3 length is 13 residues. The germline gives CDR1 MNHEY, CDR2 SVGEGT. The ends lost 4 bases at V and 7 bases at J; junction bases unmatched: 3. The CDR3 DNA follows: TGTGCCAGCAGTTGGACAGGGGGACGTGGCTACACCTTC. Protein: CASSWTGGRGYTF.

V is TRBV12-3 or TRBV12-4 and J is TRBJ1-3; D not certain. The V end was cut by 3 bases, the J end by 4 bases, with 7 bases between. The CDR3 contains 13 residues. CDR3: CASSFDRGNTIYF. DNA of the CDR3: TGTGCCAGCAGTTTTGATCGGGGAAACACCATATATTTT.

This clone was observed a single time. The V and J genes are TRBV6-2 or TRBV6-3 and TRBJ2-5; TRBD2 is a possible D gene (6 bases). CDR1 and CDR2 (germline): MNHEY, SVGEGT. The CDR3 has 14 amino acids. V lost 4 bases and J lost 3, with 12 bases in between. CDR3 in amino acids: CASSWRGGKETQYF. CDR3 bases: TGTGCCAGCAGTTGGAGGGGTGGGAAAGAGACCCAGTACTTC.

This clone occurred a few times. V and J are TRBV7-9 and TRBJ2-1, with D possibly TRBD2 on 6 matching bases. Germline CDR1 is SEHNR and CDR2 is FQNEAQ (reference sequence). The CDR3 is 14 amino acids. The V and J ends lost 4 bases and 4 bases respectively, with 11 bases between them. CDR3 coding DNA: TGTGCCAGCAGCTCGGGAGCTGGATACAATGAGCAGTTCTTC. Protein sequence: CASSSGAGYNEQFF. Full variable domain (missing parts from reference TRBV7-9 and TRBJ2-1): DTGVSQNPRHKITKRGQNVTFRCDPISEHNRLYWYRQTLGQGPEFLTYFQNEAQLEKSRLLSDRFSAERPKGSFSTLEIQRTEQGDSAMYLCASSSGAGYNEQFFGPGTRLTVL.